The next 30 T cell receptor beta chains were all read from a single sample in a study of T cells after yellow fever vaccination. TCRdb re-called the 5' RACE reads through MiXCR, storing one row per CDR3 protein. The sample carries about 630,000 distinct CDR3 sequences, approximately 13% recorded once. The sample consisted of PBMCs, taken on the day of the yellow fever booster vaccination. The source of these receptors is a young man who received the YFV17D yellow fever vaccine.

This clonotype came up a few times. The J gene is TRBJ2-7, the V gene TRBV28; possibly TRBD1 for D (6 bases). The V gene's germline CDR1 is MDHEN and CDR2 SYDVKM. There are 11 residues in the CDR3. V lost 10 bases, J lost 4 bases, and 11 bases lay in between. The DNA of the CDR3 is TGTGCCATAGGACAGCGATACGAGCAGTACTTC. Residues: CAIGQRYEQYF.

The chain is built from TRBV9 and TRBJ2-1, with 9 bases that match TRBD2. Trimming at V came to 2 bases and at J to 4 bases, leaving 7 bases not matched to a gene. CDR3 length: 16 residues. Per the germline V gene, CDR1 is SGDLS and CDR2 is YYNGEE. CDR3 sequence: CASSVQGGRAYNEQFF. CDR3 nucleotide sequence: TGTGCCAGCAGCGTTCAGGGCGGGAGGGCTTACAATGAGCAGTTCTTC.

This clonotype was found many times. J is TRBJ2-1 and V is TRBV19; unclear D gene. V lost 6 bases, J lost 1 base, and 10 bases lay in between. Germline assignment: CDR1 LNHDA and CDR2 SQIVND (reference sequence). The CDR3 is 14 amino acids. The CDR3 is CASSQEASYNEQFF. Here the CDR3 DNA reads TGTGCCAGTAGCCAGGAAGCGTCCTACAATGAGCAGTTCTTC. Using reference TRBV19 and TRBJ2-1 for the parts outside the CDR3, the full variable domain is DGGITQSPKYLFRKEGQNVTLSCEQNLNHDAMYWYRQDPGQGLRLIYYSQIVNDFQKGDIAEGYSVSREKKESFPLTVTSAQKNPTAFYLCASSQEASYNEQFFGPGTRLTVL.

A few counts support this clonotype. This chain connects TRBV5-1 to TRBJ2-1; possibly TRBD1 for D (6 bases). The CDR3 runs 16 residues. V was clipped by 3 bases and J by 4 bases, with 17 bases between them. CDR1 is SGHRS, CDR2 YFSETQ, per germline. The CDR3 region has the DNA TGCGCCAGCAGCTCCGATCCGGGACACGGGTACAATGAGCAGTTCTTC. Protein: CASSSDPGHGYNEQFF.

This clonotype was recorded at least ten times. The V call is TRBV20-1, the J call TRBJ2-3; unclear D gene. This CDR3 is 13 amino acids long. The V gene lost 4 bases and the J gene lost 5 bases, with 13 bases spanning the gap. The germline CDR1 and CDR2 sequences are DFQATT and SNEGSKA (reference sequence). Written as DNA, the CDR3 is TGCAGTGCTACTTCCCCGACGGTAGATACGCAGTATTTT. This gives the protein CSATSPTVDTQYF.

CDR3 DNA sequence: TGTGCCAGCAGGCCCGGGACCGACTTCGAGACCCAGTACTTC. Translating it yields CASRPGTDFETQYF. The gene calls are TRBV7-8 and TRBJ2-5, with D tentatively TRBD1 or TRBD2 (5 bases each). Per germline, CDR1 SGHVS and CDR2 FQNEAQ. The CDR3 sequence is 14 residues long. Trimming left V 6 bases short and J 5 bases short, with 16 bases between.

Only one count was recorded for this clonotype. As DNA, the CDR3 is TGCGCCAGCAGCGTAGGACAGGCCGCCTACGAGCAGTACTTC. This translates into CASSVGQAAYEQYF. The V and J genes are TRBV5-1 and TRBJ2-7; 7 bases fit TRBD1. The CDR3 is 14 amino acids. Germline values: CDR1 SGHRS, CDR2 YFSETQ. Trimming removed 4 bases from V and 2 bases from J; junction bases left unmatched: 6.

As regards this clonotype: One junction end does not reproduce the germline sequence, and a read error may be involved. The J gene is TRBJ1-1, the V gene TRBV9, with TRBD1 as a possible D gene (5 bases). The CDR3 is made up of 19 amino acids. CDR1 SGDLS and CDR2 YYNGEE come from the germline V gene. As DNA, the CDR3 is TGTACCAGCAGCGTAGATCCCCGTGGGGGAGGGAGTCTGAACACTGAAGCTTTCTTT. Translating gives CTSSVDPRGGGSLNTEAFF.

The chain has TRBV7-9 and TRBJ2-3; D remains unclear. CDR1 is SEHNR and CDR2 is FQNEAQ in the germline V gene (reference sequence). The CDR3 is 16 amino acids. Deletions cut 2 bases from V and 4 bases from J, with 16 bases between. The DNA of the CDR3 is TGTGCCAGCAGCTTAAGTGAGGTCCTGGGCGCAGATACGCAGTATTTT. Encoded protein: CASSLSEVLGADTQYF. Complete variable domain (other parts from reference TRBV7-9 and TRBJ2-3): DTGVSQNPRHKITKRGQNVTFRCDPISEHNRLYWYRQTLGQGPEFLTYFQNEAQLEKSRLLSDRFSAERPKGSFSTLEIQRTEQGDSAMYLCASSLSEVLGADTQYFGPGTRLTVL.

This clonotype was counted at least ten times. The CDR3 DNA is TGTGCCAGCAGCTCCTACCGACCGGGCCCGAATGAGCAGTTCTTC. It translates to CASSSYRPGPNEQFF. V is TRBV7-2 and J is TRBJ2-1; D unresolved. This CDR3 spans 15 amino acids. V lost 4 bases and J lost 7, with 17 bases in between. In germline, CDR1 is SGHTA, CDR2 FQGNSA.

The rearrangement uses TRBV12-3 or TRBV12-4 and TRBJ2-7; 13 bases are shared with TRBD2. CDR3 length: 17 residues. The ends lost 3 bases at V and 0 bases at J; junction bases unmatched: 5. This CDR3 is CASSLGTSGILSYEQYF. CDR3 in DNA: TGTGCCAGCAGTTTGGGGACTAGCGGGATACTCTCCTACGAGCAGTACTTC.

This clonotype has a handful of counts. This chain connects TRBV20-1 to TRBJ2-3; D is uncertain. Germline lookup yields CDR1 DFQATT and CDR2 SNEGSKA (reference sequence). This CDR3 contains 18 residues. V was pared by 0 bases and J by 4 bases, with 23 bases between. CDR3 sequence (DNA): TGCAGTGCTAGAGATCTAATTTCCTTTGGCGGATACTCAGATACGCAGTATTTT. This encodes CSARDLISFGGYSDTQYF.

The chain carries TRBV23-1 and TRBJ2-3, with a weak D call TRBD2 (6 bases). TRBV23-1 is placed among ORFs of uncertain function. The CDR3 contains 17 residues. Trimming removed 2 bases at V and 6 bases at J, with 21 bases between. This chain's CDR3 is CASSQPRRGLKGDTQYF. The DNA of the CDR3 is TGCGCCAGCAGTCAACCCCGGAGAGGACTAAAAGGGGATACGCAGTATTTT.

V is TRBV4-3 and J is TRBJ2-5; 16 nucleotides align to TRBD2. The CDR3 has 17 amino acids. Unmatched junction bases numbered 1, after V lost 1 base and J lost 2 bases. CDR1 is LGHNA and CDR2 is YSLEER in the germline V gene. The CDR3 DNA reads TGCGCCAGCAGCCAAGGGGGACTAGCGGGAGGGCAAGAGACCCAGTACTTC. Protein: CASSQGGLAGGQETQYF.

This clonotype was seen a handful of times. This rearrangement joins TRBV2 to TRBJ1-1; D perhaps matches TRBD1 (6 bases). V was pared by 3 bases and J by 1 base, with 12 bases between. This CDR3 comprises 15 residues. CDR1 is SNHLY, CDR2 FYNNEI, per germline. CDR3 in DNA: TGTGCCAGCAGTGACGAGGGACACCAGAACACTGAAGCTTTCTTT. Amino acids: CASSDEGHQNTEAFF.

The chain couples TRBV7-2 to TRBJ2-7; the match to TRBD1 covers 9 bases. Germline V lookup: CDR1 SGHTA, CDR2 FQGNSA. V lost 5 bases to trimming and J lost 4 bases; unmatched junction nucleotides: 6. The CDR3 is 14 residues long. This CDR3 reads CASSPGTGQYEQYF. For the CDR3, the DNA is TGTGCCAGCAGCCCCGGGACAGGGCAATACGAGCAGTACTTC.

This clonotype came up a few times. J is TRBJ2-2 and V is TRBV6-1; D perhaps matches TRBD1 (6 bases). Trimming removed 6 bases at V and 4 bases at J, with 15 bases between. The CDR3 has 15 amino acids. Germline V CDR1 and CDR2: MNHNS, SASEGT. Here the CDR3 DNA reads TGTGCCAGCAGAGCCGGAACAGGGATCACCGGGGAGCTGTTTTTT. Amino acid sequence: CASRAGTGITGELFF.

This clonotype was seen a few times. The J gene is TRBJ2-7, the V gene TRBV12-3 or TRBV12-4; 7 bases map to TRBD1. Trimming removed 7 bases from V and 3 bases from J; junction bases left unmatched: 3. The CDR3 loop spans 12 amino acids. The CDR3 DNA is TGTGCCAGCACCCGGGACAGCTACGAGCAGTACTTC. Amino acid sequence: CASTRDSYEQYF.

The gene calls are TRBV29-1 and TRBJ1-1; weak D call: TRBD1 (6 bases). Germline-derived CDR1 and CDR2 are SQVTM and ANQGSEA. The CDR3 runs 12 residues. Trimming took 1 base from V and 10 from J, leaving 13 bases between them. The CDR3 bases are TGCAGCGTTGAAGTTGGGGGCACGCGAGCTTTCTTT. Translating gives CSVEVGGTRAFF.

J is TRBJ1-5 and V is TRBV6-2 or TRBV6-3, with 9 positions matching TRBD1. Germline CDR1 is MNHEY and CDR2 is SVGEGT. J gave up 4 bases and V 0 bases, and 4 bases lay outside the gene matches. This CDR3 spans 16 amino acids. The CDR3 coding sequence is TGTGCCAGCAGTTACTCGAGCGGGACAGGGAATCAGCCCCAGCATTTT. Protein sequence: CASSYSSGTGNQPQHF.

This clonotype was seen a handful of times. CDR3 sequence reads: CASSAMAGGTYNEQFF. In DNA, the CDR3 is TGTGCCAGCAGCGCAATGGCGGGGGGTACCTACAATGAGCAGTTCTTC. The rearrangement uses TRBV7-8 and TRBJ2-1; 8 nucleotides match TRBD2. There are 16 residues in the CDR3. From germline, CDR1 is SGHVS and CDR2 FQNEAQ. The ends lost 5 bases at V and 2 bases at J; junction bases unmatched: 8.

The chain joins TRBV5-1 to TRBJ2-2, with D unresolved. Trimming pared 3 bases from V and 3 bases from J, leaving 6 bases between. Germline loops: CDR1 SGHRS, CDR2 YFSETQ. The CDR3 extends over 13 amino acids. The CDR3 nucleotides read TGCGCCAGCAGCTGGGCGGACACCGGGGAGCTGTTTTTT. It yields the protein CASSWADTGELFF.

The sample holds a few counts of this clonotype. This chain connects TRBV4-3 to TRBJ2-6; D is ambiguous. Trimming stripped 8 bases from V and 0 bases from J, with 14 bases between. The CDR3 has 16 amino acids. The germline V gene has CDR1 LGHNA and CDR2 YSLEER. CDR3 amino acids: CASSAIRTSGANVLTF. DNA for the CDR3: TGCGCCAGCTCTGCGATACGGACCTCTGGGGCCAACGTCCTGACTTTC.

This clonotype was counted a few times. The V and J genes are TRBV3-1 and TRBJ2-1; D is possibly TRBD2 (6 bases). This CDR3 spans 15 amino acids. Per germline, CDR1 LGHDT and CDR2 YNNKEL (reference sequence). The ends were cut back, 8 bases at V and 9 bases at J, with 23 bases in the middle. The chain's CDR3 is CASPPRGRPPCEQFF. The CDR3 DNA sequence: TGTGCCAGCCCCCCGAGAGGGAGGCCCCCGTGTGAGCAGTTCTTC.

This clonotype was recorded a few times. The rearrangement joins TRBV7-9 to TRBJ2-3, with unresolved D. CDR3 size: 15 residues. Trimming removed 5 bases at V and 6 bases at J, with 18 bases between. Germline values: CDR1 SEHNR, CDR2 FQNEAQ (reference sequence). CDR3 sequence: CASSPGRPFGDTQYF. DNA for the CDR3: TGTGCCAGCAGCCCGGGCCGGCCCTTTGGGGATACGCAGTATTTT.

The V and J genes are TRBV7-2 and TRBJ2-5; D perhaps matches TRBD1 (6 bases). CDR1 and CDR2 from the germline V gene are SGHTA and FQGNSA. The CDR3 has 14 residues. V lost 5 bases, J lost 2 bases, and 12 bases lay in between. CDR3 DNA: TGTGCCAGCAGCCCCTTGCAGGGGCAAGAGACCCAGTACTTC. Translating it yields CASSPLQGQETQYF.

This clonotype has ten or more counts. CDR3 DNA sequence: TGTGCCAGCAGCTTAGGGGGACTAGCGTTTTACGAGCAGTACTTC. Translation: CASSLGGLAFYEQYF. J is TRBJ2-7 and V is TRBV7-2; 10 bases match TRBD2. The CDR3 runs 15 residues. Germline trimming cut 1 base from V and 4 bases from J; bases unmatched to any gene: 4. Germline V gene lookup returns CDR1 SGHTA and CDR2 FQGNSA.

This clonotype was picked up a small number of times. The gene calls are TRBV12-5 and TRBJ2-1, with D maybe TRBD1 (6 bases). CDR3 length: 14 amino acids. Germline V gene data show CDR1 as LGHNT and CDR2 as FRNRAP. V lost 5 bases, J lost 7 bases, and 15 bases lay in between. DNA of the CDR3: TGTGCTAGTGGTGCATCCCGGGACAATAATGAGCAGTTCTTC. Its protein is CASGASRDNNEQFF. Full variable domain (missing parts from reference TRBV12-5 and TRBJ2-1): DARVTQTPRHKVTEMGQEVTMRCQPILGHNTVFWYRQTMMQGLELLAYFRNRAPLDDSGMPKDRFSAEMPDATLATLKIQPSEPRDSAVYFCASGASRDNNEQFFGPGTRLTVL.

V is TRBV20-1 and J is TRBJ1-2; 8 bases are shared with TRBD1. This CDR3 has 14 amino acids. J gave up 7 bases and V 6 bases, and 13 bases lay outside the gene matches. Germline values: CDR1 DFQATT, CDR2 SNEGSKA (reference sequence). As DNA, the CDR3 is TGCAGTGCCCGGGCGGGGGGACAGGCAGGTGGCTACACCTTC. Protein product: CSARAGGQAGGYTF.

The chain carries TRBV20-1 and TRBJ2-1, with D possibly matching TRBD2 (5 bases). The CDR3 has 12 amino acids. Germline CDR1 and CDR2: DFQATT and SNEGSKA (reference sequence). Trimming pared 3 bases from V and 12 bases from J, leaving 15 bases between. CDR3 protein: CSARSGSIGQFF. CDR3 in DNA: TGCAGTGCTAGGAGTGGGAGTATCGGGCAGTTCTTC.